Detailed here is one T cell receptor beta chain. Its target is not known. V gave up 0 bases and J gave up 5 bases, with 14 bases separating them. This CDR3 is built from 15 residues. CDR1 SGHRS and CDR2 YFSETQ come from the germline V gene. This sample was taken from a study of PD-1 blockade in classical Hodgkin lymphoma. Study in general: Patients received nivolumab 3 mg/kg intravenously every 2 weeks.

Broader study findings: Diminished baseline TCR diversity has been reported in newly diagnosed patients relative to healthy donors. The study found that TCR diversity rose significantly by C4D1 in CD4+ but not CD8+ cells.

Assay used: immunoSEQ multiplex PCR; TCRdb lists only in-frame clones, some missing. The table lists around 36,000 clones, around 87% of them singletons. The patients all showed relapse after autologous stem cell transplantation, while their brentuximab vedotin exposure varied. Reported best responses ranged across complete response, partial response or progressive disease. This material consisted of peripheral blood mononuclear cells (PBMCs), taken at baseline. The sequence was obtained from a human donor with classical Hodgkin lymphoma. The chain combines TRBV5-1 with TRBJ2-5, with D unresolved. The DNA for the CDR3 is TGCGCCAGCAGCTTGGCCGGCCTCACCGGGGAGACCCAGTACTTC. Encoded protein: CASSLAGLTGETQYF.